The TCR beta chain described here comes from a study of shared clonotypes between healthy human individuals. Study-level findings and limits: An anticipated effect of sequencing depth on clonotype sharing among donors was recognized.

The method was immunoSEQ multiplex PCR; TCRdb's version includes in-frame clones alone and lacks a portion of them. Found here are roughly 550,000 clones, 95% of them singletons; the top ten hold 0.11%. Germline V gene lookup returns CDR1 MNHEY and CDR2 SMNVEV (reference sequence). V shed 7 bases and J 0 bases; nucleotides not matched to a gene: 5. The CDR3 extends over 15 amino acids. As defined, naive CD8 cells were CD45RO-negative and positively selected for CCR7, with terminally differentiated effector memory CD45RA+ cells excluded. Note on this clone: Its antigen is still unknown.

The sequenced material came from naive CD8+ T cells sorted from blood. J is TRBJ2-3 and V is TRBV27; 9 nucleotides line up with TRBD1. This sequence originates from a woman in her twenties or thirties in good health. In DNA form, the CDR3 reads TGTGCCAGCACTAAACAGGGGGCGAGCACAGATACGCAGTATTTT. It is translated as CASTKQGASTDTQYF.